This TCR beta chain is from a study of post-analysis software for immune sequencing data. Germline-derived CDR1 and CDR2 are SGHTA and FQGNSA. The CDR3 is 15 residues long. V lost 1 base and J 5 bases, leaving 14 bases between the germline ends. Included in the TCR beta cDNA libraries were unique molecular identifiers. TCRdb called the PCR reads again in MiXCR, with one record for every CDR3 protein. The sample has roughly 600,000 distinct CDR3 sequences; 40% to 50% are singletons. Of note for this clonotype: What it binds is not known.

Study-wide results and limits: Roughly 5 TRBV segments occurring more often in patients than controls included TRBV5-6, TRBV5-1 and TRBV20-1. Controls showed significantly higher normalized Chao1 diversity than did multiple sclerosis patients.

The V call is TRBV7-2, the J call TRBJ1-1, with D tentatively TRBD1 (6 bases). Input material: blood. This TCR derives from a girl between 5 and 17 years old with multiple sclerosis. The CDR3, as DNA: TGTGCCAGCAGCTTAGAGGGCAGGGGTATGACTGAAGCTTTCTTT. Its protein is CASSLEGRGMTEAFF.